These 8 T cell receptor beta chains were sequenced from one sample in a study of cytomegalovirus exposure and HLA in healthy donors. Primers: 60 Vbeta forward and 13 Jbeta reverse. Measured with immunoSEQ multiplex PCR; TCRdb has only the in-frame clones, and not every one. Of 95,000 to 150,000 clones listed, approximately 67% are singletons. What was sequenced was PBMCs. All receptors derive from a man between 18 and 35 years old in good health and CMV-seronegative.

This chain links TRBV19 with TRBJ1-5; tentative D call: TRBD1 (5 bases). This CDR3 spans 14 amino acids. V lost 3 bases to trimming and J lost 9 bases, with 15 bases between them. Germline V CDR1 and CDR2: LNHDA, SQIVND (reference sequence). This CDR3 reads CASSIPGSFGPQHF. CDR3 DNA: TGTGCCAGTAGTATCCCAGGGTCATTTGGGCCCCAGCATTTT.

This chain links TRBV19 with TRBJ1-1; D might be TRBD1 (6 bases). V was pared by 5 bases and J by 1 base, with 14 bases between. This CDR3 is built from 15 residues. CDR1 and CDR2 from the germline V gene are LNHDA and SQIVND (reference sequence). CDR3 sequence: CASSPGGGWNTEAFF. CDR3 DNA: TGTGCCAGTAGTCCGGGGGGGGGCTGGAACACTGAAGCTTTCTTT.

The chain carries TRBV27 and TRBJ2-7; TRBD2 aligns across 13 bases. V dropped 5 bases and J dropped 5; count of bases not matched to a gene: 6. This CDR3 is built from 15 residues. In germline, CDR1 is MNHEY, CDR2 SMNVEV (reference sequence). The CDR3 region is CASSPLAGGSNEQYF. CDR3 sequence (DNA): TGTGCCAGCAGTCCACTAGCGGGGGGGTCTAACGAGCAGTACTTC.

The chain joins TRBV6-1 to TRBJ2-1; perhaps TRBD2 as D (6 bases). Trimming stripped 6 bases from V and 3 bases from J, with 15 bases between. Germline V gene lookup returns CDR1 MNHNS and CDR2 SASEGT. The CDR3 has 15 amino acids. CDR3 sequence reads: CASSPTGRYYNEQFF. CDR3 DNA sequence: TGTGCCAGCAGCCCTACCGGGAGATACTACAATGAGCAGTTCTTC.

This clone was detected only a few times. This chain connects TRBV7-2 to TRBJ2-7, with 8 bases fitting TRBD2. The germline CDR1 and CDR2 sequences are SGHTA and FQGNSA. Trimming removed 1 base from V and 0 bases from J; junction bases left unmatched: 5. The CDR3 length is 16 residues. Here the CDR3 reads CASSLVPSGSSYEQYF. The CDR3 bases are TGTGCCAGCAGCTTAGTCCCCAGCGGGAGCTCCTACGAGCAGTACTTC.

The chain links TRBV5-4 to TRBJ1-5; D might be TRBD1 (5 bases). The V end lost 0 bases, the J end lost 5 bases, and 9 bases lay between the germline ends. The CDR3 sequence is 14 residues long. Looked up from germline, CDR1 is SGHNT and CDR2 is YYREEE (reference sequence). The CDR3 DNA sequence: TGTGCCAGCAGCTTGGTGGGGGAGGATCAGCCCCAGCATTTT. Protein sequence: CASSLVGEDQPQHF.

The chain links TRBV6-5 to TRBJ1-4; D is unresolved. Germline CDR1 is MNHEY and CDR2 is SVGAGI. This CDR3 spans 14 amino acids. Trimming stripped 6 bases from V and 3 bases from J, with 11 bases between. This CDR3 is CASSRGGSNEKLFF. The DNA for the CDR3 is TGTGCCAGCAGCCGGGGAGGATCTAATGAAAAACTGTTTTTT.

The CDR3 DNA reads as TGTGCCTCCAAGGGGCCTAGCGACGCCGGGGAGCTGTTTTTT. This gives the protein CASKGPSDAGELFF. The rearrangement uses TRBV30 and TRBJ2-2, with a weak D call TRBD2 (6 bases). The germline V and J ends were trimmed by 7 bases and 6 bases, with 18 bases remaining between them. The CDR3 totals 14 residues. Germline V CDR1 and CDR2: GTSNPN, SVGIG (reference sequence).